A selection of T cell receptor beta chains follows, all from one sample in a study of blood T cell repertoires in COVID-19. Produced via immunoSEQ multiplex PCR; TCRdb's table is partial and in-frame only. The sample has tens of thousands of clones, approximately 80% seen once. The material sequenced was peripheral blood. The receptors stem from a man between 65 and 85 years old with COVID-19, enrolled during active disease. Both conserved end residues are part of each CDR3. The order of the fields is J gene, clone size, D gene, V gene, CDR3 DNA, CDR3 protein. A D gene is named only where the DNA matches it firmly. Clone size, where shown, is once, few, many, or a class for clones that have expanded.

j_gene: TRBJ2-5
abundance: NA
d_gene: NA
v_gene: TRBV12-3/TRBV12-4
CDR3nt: TGTGCCAGCAGCCCCCCGGGCCAAGAGACCCAGTACTTC
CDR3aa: CASSPPGQETQYF

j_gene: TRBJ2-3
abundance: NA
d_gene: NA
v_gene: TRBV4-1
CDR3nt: TGCGCCAGCAGCCAAGACCCAGGGGGCACAGATACGCAGTATTTT
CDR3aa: CASSQDPGGTDTQYF

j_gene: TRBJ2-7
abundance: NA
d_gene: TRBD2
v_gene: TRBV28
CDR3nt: TGTGCCAGCAGCCGTGGCGGGAGGGCCTGGAGAGCATACTACGAGCAGTACTTC
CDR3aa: CASSRGGRAWRAYYEQYF

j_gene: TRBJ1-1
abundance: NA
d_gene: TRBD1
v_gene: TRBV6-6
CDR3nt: TGTGCCAGCAGTTACTCTGGGACAGGGGACACTGAAGCTTTCTTT
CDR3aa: CASSYSGTGDTEAFF

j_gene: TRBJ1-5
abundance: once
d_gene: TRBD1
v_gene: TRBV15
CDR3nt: TGTGCCACCAGCAGAACCGGGACAGGGATAATCAGCAATCAGCCCCAGCATTTT
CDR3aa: CATSRTGTGIISNQPQHF

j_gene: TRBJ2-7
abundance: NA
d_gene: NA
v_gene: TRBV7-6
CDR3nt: TGTGTCTCAGGGGGGAACTACGAGCAGTACTTC
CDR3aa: CVSGGNYEQYF

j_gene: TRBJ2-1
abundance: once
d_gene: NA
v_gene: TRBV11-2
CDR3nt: TGTGCCAGCAGCTTTACGGTCGACTCGTCCTACAATGAGCAGTTCTTC
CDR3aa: CASSFTVDSSYNEQFF

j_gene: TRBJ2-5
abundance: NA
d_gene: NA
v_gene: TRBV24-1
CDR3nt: TGTGCCACCAGTGAGGGCCGGACCCAGTACTTC
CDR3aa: CATSEGRTQYF

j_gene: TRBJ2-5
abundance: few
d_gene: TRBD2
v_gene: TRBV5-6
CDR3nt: TGTGCCAGCAGCACACTAGCGGGGGCTCGGGAGACCCAGTACTTC
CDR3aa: CASSTLAGARETQYF

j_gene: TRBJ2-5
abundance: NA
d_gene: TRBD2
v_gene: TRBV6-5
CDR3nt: TGTGCCAGCAACCTAGCGGGAGGGTCCCAGACCCAGTACTTC
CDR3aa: CASNLAGGSQTQYF

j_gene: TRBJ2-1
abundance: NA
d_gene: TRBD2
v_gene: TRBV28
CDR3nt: TGTGCCAGCAGTTTATCCAAGCGGGGAGAGCAGTTCTTC
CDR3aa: CASSLSKRGEQFF